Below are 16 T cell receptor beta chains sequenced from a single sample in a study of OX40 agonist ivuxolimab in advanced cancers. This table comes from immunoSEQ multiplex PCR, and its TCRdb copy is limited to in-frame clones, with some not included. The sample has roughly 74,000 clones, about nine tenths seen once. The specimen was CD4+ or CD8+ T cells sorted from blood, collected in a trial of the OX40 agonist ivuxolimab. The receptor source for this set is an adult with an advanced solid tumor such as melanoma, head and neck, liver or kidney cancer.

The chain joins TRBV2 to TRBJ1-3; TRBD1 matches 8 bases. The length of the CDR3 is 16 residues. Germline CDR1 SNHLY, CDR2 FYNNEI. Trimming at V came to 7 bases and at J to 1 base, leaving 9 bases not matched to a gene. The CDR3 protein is CASKPPDRGSGNTIYF. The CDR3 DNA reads TGTGCCAGCAAACCCCCCGACAGGGGATCTGGAAACACCATATATTTT.

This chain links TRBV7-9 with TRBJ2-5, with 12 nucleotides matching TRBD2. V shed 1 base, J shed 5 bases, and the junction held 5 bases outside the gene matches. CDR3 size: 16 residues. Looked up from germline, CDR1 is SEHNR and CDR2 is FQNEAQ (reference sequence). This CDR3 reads CASSLGWLAGGETQYF. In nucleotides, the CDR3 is TGTGCCAGCAGCTTAGGGTGGCTAGCGGGAGGGGAGACCCAGTACTTC.

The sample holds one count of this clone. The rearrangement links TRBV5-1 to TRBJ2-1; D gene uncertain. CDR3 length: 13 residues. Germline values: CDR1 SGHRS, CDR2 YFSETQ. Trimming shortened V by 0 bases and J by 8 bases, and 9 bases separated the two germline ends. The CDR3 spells CASSLEVVDEQFF. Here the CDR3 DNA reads TGCGCCAGCAGCTTGGAAGTCGTGGATGAGCAGTTCTTC.

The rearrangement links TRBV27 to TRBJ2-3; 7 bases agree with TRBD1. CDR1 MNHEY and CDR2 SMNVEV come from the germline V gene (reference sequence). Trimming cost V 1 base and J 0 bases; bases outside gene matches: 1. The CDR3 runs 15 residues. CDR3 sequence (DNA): TGTGCCAGCAGTTTATGGGACAGTAGCACAGATACGCAGTATTTT. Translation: CASSLWDSSTDTQYF.

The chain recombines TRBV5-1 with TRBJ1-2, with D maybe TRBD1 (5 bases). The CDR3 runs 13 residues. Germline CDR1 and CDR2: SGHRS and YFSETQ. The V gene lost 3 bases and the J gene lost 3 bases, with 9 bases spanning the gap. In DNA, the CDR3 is TGCGCCAGCAGCTCGCCGGGGGACTATGGCTACACCTTC. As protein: CASSSPGDYGYTF.

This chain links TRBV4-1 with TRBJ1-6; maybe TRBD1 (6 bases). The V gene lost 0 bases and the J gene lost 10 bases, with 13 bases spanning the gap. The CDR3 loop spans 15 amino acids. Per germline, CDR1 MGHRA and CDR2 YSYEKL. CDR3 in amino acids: CASSQDPGGPSPLHF. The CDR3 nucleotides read TGCGCCAGCAGCCAAGATCCGGGGGGGCCCTCACCCCTCCACTTT.

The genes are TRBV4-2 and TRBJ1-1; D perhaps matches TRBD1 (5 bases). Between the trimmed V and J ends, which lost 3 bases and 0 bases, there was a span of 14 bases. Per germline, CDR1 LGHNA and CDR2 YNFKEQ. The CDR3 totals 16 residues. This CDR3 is CASSQAGRPMNTEAFF. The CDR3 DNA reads TGTGCCAGCAGCCAGGCGGGACGGCCCATGAACACTGAAGCTTTCTTT.

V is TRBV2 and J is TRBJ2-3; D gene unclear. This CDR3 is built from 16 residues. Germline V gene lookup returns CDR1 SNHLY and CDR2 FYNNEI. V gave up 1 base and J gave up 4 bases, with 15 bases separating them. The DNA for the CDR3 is TGTGCCAGCAGTGAAGGTGCCCACCGTGTTTCAGATACGCAGTATTTT. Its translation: CASSEGAHRVSDTQYF.

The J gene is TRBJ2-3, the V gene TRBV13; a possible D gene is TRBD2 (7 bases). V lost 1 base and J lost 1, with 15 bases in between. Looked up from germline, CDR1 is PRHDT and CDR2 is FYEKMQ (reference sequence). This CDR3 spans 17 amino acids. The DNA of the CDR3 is TGTGCCAGCAGCTTAGCGGGGTTGGGGGGGCGCACAGATACGCAGTATTTT. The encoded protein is CASSLAGLGGRTDTQYF.

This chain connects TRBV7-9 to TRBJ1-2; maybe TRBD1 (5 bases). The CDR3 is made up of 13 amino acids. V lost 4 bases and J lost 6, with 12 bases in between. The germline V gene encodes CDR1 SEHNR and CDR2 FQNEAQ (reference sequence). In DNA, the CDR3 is TGTGCCAGCAGCTCTGGGGGGGAGGATGGCTACACCTTC. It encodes CASSSGGEDGYTF. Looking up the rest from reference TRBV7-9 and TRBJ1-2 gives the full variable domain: DTGVSQNPRHKITKRGQNVTFRCDPISEHNRLYWYRQTLGQGPEFLTYFQNEAQLEKSRLLSDRFSAERPKGSFSTLEIQRTEQGDSAMYLCASSSGGEDGYTFGSGTRLTVV.

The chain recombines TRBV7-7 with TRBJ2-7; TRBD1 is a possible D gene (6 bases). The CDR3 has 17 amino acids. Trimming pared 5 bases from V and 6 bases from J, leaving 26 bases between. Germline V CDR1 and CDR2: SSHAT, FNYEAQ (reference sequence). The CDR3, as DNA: TGTGCCAGCAGCCCGGGGCCAGGGGCGTCCAGTCTGGGCGAGCAGTACTTC. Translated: CASSPGPGASSLGEQYF.

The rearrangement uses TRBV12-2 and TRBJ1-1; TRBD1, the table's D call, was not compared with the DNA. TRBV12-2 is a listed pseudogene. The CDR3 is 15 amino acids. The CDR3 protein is CASRPGGQVNTEAFF. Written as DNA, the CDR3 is TGTGCAAGTCGCCCAGGAGGACAGGTGAACACTGAAGCTTTCTTT.

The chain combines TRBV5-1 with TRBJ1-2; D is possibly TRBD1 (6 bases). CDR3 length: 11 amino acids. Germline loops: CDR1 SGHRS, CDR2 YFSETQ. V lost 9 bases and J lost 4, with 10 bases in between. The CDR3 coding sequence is TGCGCCACCCTGGACAGCTATGGCTACACCTTC. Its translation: CATLDSYGYTF. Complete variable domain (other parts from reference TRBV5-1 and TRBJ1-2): KAGVTQTPRYLIKTRGQQVTLSCSPISGHRSVSWYQQTPGQGLQFLFEYFSETQRNKGNFPGRFSGRQFSNSRSEMNVSTLELGDSALYLCATLDSYGYTFGSGTRLTVV.

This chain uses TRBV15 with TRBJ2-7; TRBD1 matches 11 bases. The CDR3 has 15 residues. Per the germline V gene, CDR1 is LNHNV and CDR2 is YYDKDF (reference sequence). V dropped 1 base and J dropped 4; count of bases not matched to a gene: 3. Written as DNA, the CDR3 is TGTGCCACCAGCAGAGGGACAGGGGGCGAATACGAGCAGTACTTC. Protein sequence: CATSRGTGGEYEQYF.

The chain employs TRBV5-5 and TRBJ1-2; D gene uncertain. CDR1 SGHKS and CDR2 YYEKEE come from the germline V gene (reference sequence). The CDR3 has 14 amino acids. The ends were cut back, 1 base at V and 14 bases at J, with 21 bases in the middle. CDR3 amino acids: CASSLNLGPLARTF. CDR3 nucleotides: TGTGCCAGCAGCTTGAATTTGGGTCCTTTGGCTAGGACCTTC. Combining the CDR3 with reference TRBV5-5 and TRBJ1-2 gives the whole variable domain DAGVTQSPTHLIKTRGQQVTLRCSPISGHKSVSWYQQVLGQGPQFIFQYYEKEERGRGNFPDRFSARQFPNYSSELNVNALLLGDSALYLCASSLNLGPLARTFGSGTRLTVV.

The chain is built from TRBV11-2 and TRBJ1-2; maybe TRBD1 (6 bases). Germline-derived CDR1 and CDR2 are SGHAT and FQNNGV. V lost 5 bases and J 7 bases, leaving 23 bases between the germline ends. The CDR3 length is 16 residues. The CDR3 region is CASSPTPGGFRFGYTF. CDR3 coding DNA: TGTGCCAGCAGCCCCACCCCGGGGGGCTTTCGGTTTGGCTACACCTTC.